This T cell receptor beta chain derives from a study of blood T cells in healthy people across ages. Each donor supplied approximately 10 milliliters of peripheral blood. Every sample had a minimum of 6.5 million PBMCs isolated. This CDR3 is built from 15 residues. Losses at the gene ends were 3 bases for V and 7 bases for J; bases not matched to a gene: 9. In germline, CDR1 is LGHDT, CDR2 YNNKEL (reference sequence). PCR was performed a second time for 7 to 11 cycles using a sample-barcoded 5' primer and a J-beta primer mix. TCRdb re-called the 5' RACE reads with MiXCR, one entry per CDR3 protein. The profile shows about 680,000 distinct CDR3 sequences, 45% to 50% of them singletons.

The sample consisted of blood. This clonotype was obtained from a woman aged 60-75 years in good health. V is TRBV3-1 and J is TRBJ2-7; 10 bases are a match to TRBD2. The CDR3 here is CASSQVAGGGGEQYF. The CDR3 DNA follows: TGTGCCAGCAGCCAGGTAGCGGGAGGCGGTGGTGAGCAGTACTTC.